This TCR beta chain was profiled in a study of vaccination effects on CD4 cells after COVID-19. Study details: Cultivation was performed at 1.5 million to 2.5 million PBMC per well with around 9.3 IU/ml IL-2 and about 9.6 ug/ml peptides added. Study findings and constraints: Early timepoints after infection were absent, and convalescent patients were few in the study. In vaccinees who were healthy, merely 1 out of 255 vaccine-induced clones cross-reacted with common cold coronaviruses.

About this clone: Its matching antigen is unknown.

Repertoires were generated with immunoSEQ multiplex PCR, while TCRdb's copy carries only in-frame clones and drops some. The sample has over 45,000 clones, 67% seen once. Germline V gene data show CDR1 as SGDLS and CDR2 as YYNGEE. V lost 0 bases and J 2 bases, leaving 8 bases between the germline ends. The CDR3 runs 14 residues. Cells that had been cultured for ten to eleven days were the source of isolated CD4+ T cells. The input for sequencing was CD4+ T cells from PBMCs cultured without peptide, taken before COVID-19 vaccination. The receptor's source is a human donor who received a COVID-19 vaccine. The V and J genes are TRBV9 and TRBJ2-5; D is ambiguous. CDR3 protein: CASSVDHKQETQYF. The CDR3 coding sequence is TGTGCCAGCAGCGTAGATCACAAGCAAGAGACCCAGTACTTC.